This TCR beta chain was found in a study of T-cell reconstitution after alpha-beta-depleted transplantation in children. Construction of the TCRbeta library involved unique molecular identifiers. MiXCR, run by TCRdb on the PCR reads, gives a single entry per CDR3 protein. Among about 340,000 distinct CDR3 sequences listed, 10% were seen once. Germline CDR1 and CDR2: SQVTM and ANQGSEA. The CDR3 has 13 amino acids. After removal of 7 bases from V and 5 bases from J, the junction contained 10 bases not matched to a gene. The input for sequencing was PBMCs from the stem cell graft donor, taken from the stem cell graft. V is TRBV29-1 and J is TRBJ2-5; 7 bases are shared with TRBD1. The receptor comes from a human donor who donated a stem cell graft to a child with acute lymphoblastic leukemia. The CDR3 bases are TGCAGCGCCTCGACAGGGCGACTTGAGACCCAGTACTTC. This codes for CSASTGRLETQYF.